This T cell receptor (beta chain) was observed in a study of radiotherapy plus CTLA-4 blockade in lung cancer. Study information: With 31% of patients having disease control, objective responses were seen in about 17%.

Each patient with chemo-refractory metastatic non-small-cell lung cancer was treated with focal radiation plus CTLA-4 blockade using ipilimumab. Study-level results: Best predicting response, reportedly, were early blood T cell clone dynamics, with interferon-beta.

Of note for this clone: What it binds is not known.

The assay was immunoSEQ multiplex PCR, and TCRdb's table has in-frame clones only and misses some. The profile shows roughly 40,000 clones, more than 75% of them singletons. V lost 4 bases, J lost 7 bases, and 15 bases stayed unmatched. The germline V gene encodes CDR1 MGHRA and CDR2 YSYEKL. CDR3 length: 17 residues. The material sequenced was peripheral blood, taken from a patient treated with radiotherapy plus ipilimumab. The chain links TRBV4-1 to TRBJ2-1; 8 bases fit TRBD1. This TCR derives from a human donor with non-small cell lung cancer that progressed on radiotherapy plus ipilimumab. CDR3 DNA: TGCGCCAGCAGCCTCGGTCGAGGGCAGGGGGCCCAGAATGAGCAGTTCTTC. Its translation: CASSLGRGQGAQNEQFF.